This note documents a single T cell receptor (beta chain) sequence. The CDR3 loop spans 15 amino acids. V was pared by 4 bases and J by 7 bases, with 6 bases of the junction left unmatched. Looked up from germline, CDR1 is SGHDT and CDR2 is YYEEEE. The data originate from a study of blood T cell repertoires in COVID-19. The overall study: Samples came from the United States, Italy and Spain, spanning acute and convalescent COVID-19. T cells, B-cell-depleted T cells, or PBMCs provided the cDNA or gDNA that served as material.

Original data processing: Researchers report that nucleated cell counts were estimated from reference gene primer amplification. Data came from immunoSEQ multiplex PCR; TCRdb stores just in-frame clones and leaves some out. For V, J and clone size, that table is used; D and trimming come from the DNA. The sample has tens of thousands of clones, less than 85% seen once. The TCR originated in a man in his forties or fifties with active COVID-19. This chain uses TRBV5-6 with TRBJ1-5, with 12 bases aligning to TRBD1. The sequenced sample was peripheral blood. As DNA, the CDR3 is TGTGCCAGCAGCCAGGGGACAGGGGGCTGGCAGCCCCAGCATTTT. This gives the protein CASSQGTGGWQPQHF.